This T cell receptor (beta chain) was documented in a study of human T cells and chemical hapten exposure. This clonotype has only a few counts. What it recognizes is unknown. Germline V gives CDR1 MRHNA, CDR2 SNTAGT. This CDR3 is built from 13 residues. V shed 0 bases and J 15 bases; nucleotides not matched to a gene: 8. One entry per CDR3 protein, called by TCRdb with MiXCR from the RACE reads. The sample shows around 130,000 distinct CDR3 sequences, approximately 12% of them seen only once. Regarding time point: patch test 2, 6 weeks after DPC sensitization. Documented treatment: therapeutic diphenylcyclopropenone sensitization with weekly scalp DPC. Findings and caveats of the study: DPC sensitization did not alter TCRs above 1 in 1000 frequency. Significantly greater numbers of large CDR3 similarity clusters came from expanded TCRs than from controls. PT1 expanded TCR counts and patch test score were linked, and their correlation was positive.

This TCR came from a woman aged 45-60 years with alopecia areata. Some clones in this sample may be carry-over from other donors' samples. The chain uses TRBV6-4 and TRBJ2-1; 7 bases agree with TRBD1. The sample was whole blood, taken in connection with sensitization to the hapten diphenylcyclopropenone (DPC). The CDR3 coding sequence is TGTGCCAGCAGTGACTCCCAACAGGGGCCCCGGTTCTTC. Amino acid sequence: CASSDSQQGPRFF.